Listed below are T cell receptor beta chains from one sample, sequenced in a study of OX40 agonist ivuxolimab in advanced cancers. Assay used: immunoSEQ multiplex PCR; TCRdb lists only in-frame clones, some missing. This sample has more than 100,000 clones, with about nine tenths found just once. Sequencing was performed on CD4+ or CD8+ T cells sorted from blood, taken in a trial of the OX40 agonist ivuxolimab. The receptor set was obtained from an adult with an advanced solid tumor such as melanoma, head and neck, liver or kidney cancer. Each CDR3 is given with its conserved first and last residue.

CDR3 protein: CASSPRTGQQPQHF
J gene: TRBJ1-5
V gene: TRBV5-1

CDR3 protein: CASSLGQGREQFF
J gene: TRBJ2-1
V gene: TRBV11-2

CDR3 protein: CASSQGQGGYEQYF
J gene: TRBJ2-7
V gene: TRBV14

CDR3 protein: CASRPQGAGQPQHF
J gene: TRBJ1-5
V gene: TRBV19

CDR3 protein: CASSAGDTGELFF
J gene: TRBJ2-2
V gene: TRBV5-4

CDR3 protein: CASSADRGSSQDTQYF
J gene: TRBJ2-3
V gene: TRBV9

CDR3 protein: CASSLPQQNTGELFF
J gene: TRBJ2-2
V gene: TRBV5-1

CDR3 protein: CASSREGTQYF
J gene: TRBJ2-3
V gene: TRBV6-1

CDR3 protein: CASSLSGSSYNEQFF
J gene: TRBJ2-1
V gene: TRBV27

CDR3 protein: CASSVDGLAGGGGEQFF
J gene: TRBJ2-1
V gene: TRBV9

CDR3 protein: CASSQDIQVYNEQFF
J gene: TRBJ2-1
V gene: TRBV4-3

CDR3 protein: CASSPPRPRGDEQFF
J gene: TRBJ2-1
V gene: TRBV28

CDR3 protein: CASSLTGWDNYGYTF
J gene: TRBJ1-2
V gene: TRBV7-2

CDR3 protein: CASSHTAAPTYEQYF
J gene: TRBJ2-7
V gene: TRBV6-5

CDR3 protein: CAWSVARETQYF
J gene: TRBJ2-5
V gene: TRBV30

CDR3 protein: CASKDRNYGYTF
J gene: TRBJ1-2
V gene: TRBV6-6

CDR3 protein: CASSYRGGPAKNIQYF
J gene: TRBJ2-4
V gene: TRBV6-5